This TCR beta chain was sequenced in a study of shared clonotypes between healthy human individuals. Findings of the study overall: The diversity represented, both genetic and in exposure history, was limited by few donors.

V was cut by 6 bases and J by 3 bases, with 12 bases left in between. This CDR3 contains 14 residues. Per the germline V gene, CDR1 is ENHRY and CDR2 is SYGVKD. Remarks on this clone: As yet, its antigen is unknown.

Every subset had its genomic DNA shared out evenly among several immunoSEQ plates. In the original workflow: ImmunoSEQ only sent back junction sequences with no quality scores, so filtering was done differently. This table comes from immunoSEQ multiplex PCR, and its TCRdb copy is limited to in-frame clones, with some not included. The DNA gave D and trimming, while V, J and clone size come from that table. The sample lists 470,000 or so clones, approximately 82% occurring once. The V gene is TRBV10-3, the J gene TRBJ1-3; the D is unclear. The sequence derives from a woman in her forties in good health. Some clones in this sample may be carry-over from other donors' samples. Source material: PBMCs. The CDR3 nucleotides read TGTGCCATCAGGCCGGGGTTTCTTGGAAACACCATATATTTT. This codes for CAIRPGFLGNTIYF.